This T cell receptor (beta chain) was sequenced for a study of blood T cells in healthy people across ages. Primed by a sample-barcoded 5' primer and a J-beta primer mix, a second PCR proceeded for about 7 to 11 cycles. Each CDR3 protein is one row after TCRdb ran MiXCR on the 5' RACE reads. The table lists 1.8 million or so distinct CDR3 sequences, 35% to 50% of them singletons. V was pared by 3 bases and J by 1 base, with 11 bases between. Looked up from germline, CDR1 is LGHNT and CDR2 is FRNRAP. The CDR3 covers 15 residues. This chain connects TRBV12-5 to TRBJ2-3; D gene uncertain. The TCR originated in a human donor in good health. The sample taken for sequencing was blood. The CDR3 nucleotides are TGTGCTAGTGGTTTTTGGGTCACCCGCACAGATACGCAGTATTTT. It specifies CASGFWVTRTDTQYF.